Presented here are 18 T cell receptor beta chains from one specimen sequenced in a study of T cells in Graves' hyperthyroidism and ophthalmopathy. Template material for amplifying TCR beta CDR3 regions consisted of RNA transcripts. A first-round RT-PCR of the TCR CDR3 used the HTBI primer set. TCRdb analysed the multiplex PCR reads with MiXCR anew, one entry per CDR3 protein. The table has 250,000 to 350,000 distinct CDR3 sequences, approximately 17% seen once. Source material: blood. Receptors were obtained from a young man with Graves' hyperthyroidism.

This sequence joins TRBV29-1 and TRBJ2-6; D is ambiguous. CDR3 length: 14 amino acids. The V gene lost 3 bases and the J gene lost 0 bases, with 6 bases spanning the gap. CDR1 is SQVTM and CDR2 is ANQGSEA in the germline V gene. The CDR3 bases are TGCAGCGTTGATACGGTCTCTGGGGCCAACGTCCTGACTTTC. Its translation: CSVDTVSGANVLTF.

The chain has TRBV7-9 and TRBJ2-5, with D tentatively TRBD1 (5 bases). The V and J ends lost 1 base and 2 bases respectively, with 11 bases between them. Germline V CDR1 and CDR2: SEHNR, FQNEAQ (reference sequence). The CDR3 has 15 amino acids. The CDR3 DNA sequence: TGTGCCAGCAGCTTAGGTCAGGGCCTTCAAGAGACCCAGTACTTC. Protein product: CASSLGQGLQETQYF.

Many counts were recorded for this clonotype. CDR3 protein: CASSLSASEETQYF. The CDR3, as DNA: TGTGCCAGCAGCTTATCGGCTAGCGAAGAGACCCAGTACTTC. The chain carries TRBV13 and TRBJ2-5; D may be TRBD2 (6 bases). The CDR3 contains 14 residues. The germline V gene has CDR1 PRHDT and CDR2 FYEKMQ (reference sequence). V lost 2 bases, J lost 3 bases, and 10 bases lay in between.

This clonotype has ten or more counts. V and J are TRBV7-8 and TRBJ2-4; unclear D gene. The CDR3 is 15 amino acids. Germline lookup yields CDR1 SGHVS and CDR2 FQNEAQ. Deletions cut 5 bases from V and 0 bases from J, with 11 bases between. CDR3 sequence (DNA): TGTGCCAGCAGCCCTGGGGTACTAGCCAAAAACATTCAGTACTTC. It codes for CASSPGVLAKNIQYF.

This clonotype was recorded at least ten times. This sequence joins TRBV20-1 and TRBJ1-2; D is possibly TRBD1 (5 bases). The CDR3 sequence is 17 residues long. Trimming pared 6 bases from V and 0 bases from J, leaving 23 bases between. The V gene's germline CDR1 is DFQATT and CDR2 SNEGSKA (reference sequence). CDR3 sequence (DNA): TGCAGTGCCGCCGGAAGGACACAAGATTCCGCTAACTATGGCTACACCTTC. Its protein product is CSAAGRTQDSANYGYTF.

This clonotype was counted between two and nine times. The V and J genes are TRBV9 and TRBJ1-2; TRBD1 matches 8 bases. V lost 0 bases, J lost 4 bases, and 5 bases stayed unmatched. CDR1 SGDLS and CDR2 YYNGEE come from the germline V gene. The length of the CDR3 is 15 residues. Here the CDR3 reads CASSVGGQGSYGYTF. Written as DNA, the CDR3 is TGTGCCAGCAGCGTAGGTGGACAGGGAAGCTATGGCTACACCTTC.

To note about this clonotype: A much more abundant neighbour one base away suggests this may be a read error. The CDR3 nucleotides are TGTGCCTGCAGTTCCCCTAGCGGGAGAGATACGCAGTATTTT. This gives the protein CACSSPSGRDTQYF. The chain links TRBV28 to TRBJ2-3; 10 bases align to TRBD2. Per germline, CDR1 MDHEN and CDR2 SYDVKM. CDR3 length: 14 amino acids. The full variable domain, completed using reference TRBV28 and TRBJ2-3, is DVKVTQSSRYLVKRTGEKVFLECVQDMDHENMFWYRQDPGLGLRLIYFSYDVKMKEKGDIPEGYSVSREKKERFSLILESASTNQTSMYLCACSSPSGRDTQYFGPGTRLTVL.

The table lists this clonotype with many counts. The chain couples TRBV28 to TRBJ2-2; 9 positions agree with TRBD1. From germline, CDR1 is MDHEN and CDR2 SYDVKM. The trim removed 7 bases at V and 6 bases at J, leaving 9 bases unmatched. The CDR3 has 15 amino acids. The CDR3: CASIITGGIPGELFF. The CDR3 nucleotides are TGTGCCAGCATCATAACAGGGGGCATTCCCGGGGAGCTGTTTTTT.

V usage is TRBV9 and J usage is TRBJ2-1; tentative D call: TRBD2 (6 bases). V lost 0 bases to trimming and J lost 5 bases, with 12 bases between them. Per the germline V gene, CDR1 is SGDLS and CDR2 is YYNGEE. This CDR3 region has 15 residues. The CDR3 nucleotides are TGTGCCAGCAGCGTAGAGGTAGCGGAAAACAATGAGCAGTTCTTC. It yields the protein CASSVEVAENNEQFF.

Ten or more counts support this clonotype. J is TRBJ2-2 and V is TRBV11-2; TRBD1 aligns across 8 bases. This CDR3 is 16 amino acids long. With V trimmed by 3 bases and J by 7 bases, 10 bases remained unmatched. The germline V gene has CDR1 SGHAT and CDR2 FQNNGV. CDR3 protein: CASSFSSDRAGGELFF. CDR3 sequence (DNA): TGTGCCAGCAGCTTCTCTTCGGACAGGGCGGGCGGGGAGCTGTTTTTT.

This clonotype was observed many times. This chain uses TRBV5-1 with TRBJ2-1; no clear D gene. Trimming cost V 3 bases and J 1 base, with 11 bases left between them. The germline CDR1 and CDR2 sequences are SGHRS and YFSETQ. CDR3 length equals 15 residues. CDR3 residues: CASSYQVSSYNEQFF. CDR3 coding DNA: TGCGCCAGCAGCTATCAGGTCTCGTCCTACAATGAGCAGTTCTTC.

The chain carries TRBV20-1 and TRBJ2-5; D gene uncertain. Germline assignment: CDR1 DFQATT and CDR2 SNEGSKA (reference sequence). The CDR3 consists of 14 residues. V was cut by 0 bases and J by 1 base, with 9 bases left in between. For the CDR3, the DNA is TGCAGTGCTAGAGACCGACCACCCCAAGAGACCCAGTACTTC. It translates to CSARDRPPQETQYF.

This clonotype was detected many times. In nucleotides, the CDR3 is TGTGCCAGCAGCCCGGGACAGGCGGACTACGAGCAGTACTTC. Residues: CASSPGQADYEQYF. This chain uses TRBV5-8 with TRBJ2-7, with 8 nucleotides matching TRBD1. V lost 4 bases to trimming and J lost 3 bases; unmatched junction nucleotides: 6. CDR3 size: 14 residues. CDR1 and CDR2 from the germline V gene are SGHTS and YDEGEE.

This clonotype was seen a handful of times. The chain combines TRBV12-3 or TRBV12-4 with TRBJ2-3; D may be TRBD2 (7 bases). This CDR3 is 15 amino acids long. Trimming shortened V by 8 bases and J by 6 bases, and 21 bases separated the two germline ends. CDR3: CASEGLGGGRDTQYF. The CDR3 bases are TGTGCCAGCGAGGGCCTGGGGGGGGGCCGCGATACGCAGTATTTT.

This clonotype was counted ten times or more. V usage is TRBV11-2 and J usage is TRBJ1-1, with TRBD1 identical over 7 bases. CDR1 and CDR2 (germline): SGHAT, FQNNGV. The V gene end was trimmed by 1 base and the J gene end by 1 base; junction bases not matched to a gene: 9. This CDR3 has 17 amino acids. CDR3 sequence (DNA): TGTGCCAGCAGCTTAGGTCGCGGGACAGATACGAACACTGAAGCTTTCTTT. This encodes CASSLGRGTDTNTEAFF.

This clonotype has at least ten counts. The rearrangement uses TRBV11-2 and TRBJ2-1, with D possibly TRBD2 on 6 matching bases. Germline CDR1 is SGHAT and CDR2 is FQNNGV. V lost 1 base, J lost 3 bases, and 16 bases lay in between. This CDR3 contains 17 residues. CDR3: CASSLVRGTSLYNEQFF. The CDR3 region has the DNA TGTGCCAGCAGCTTAGTGAGGGGTACTAGCCTCTACAATGAGCAGTTCTTC.

In its sample, this clonotype was seen many times. The genes are TRBV27 and TRBJ2-3, with a tentative D call TRBD1 (6 bases). Germline-derived CDR1 and CDR2 are MNHEY and SMNVEV (reference sequence). CDR3 length: 16 amino acids. V shed 6 bases and J shed 6 bases, with 22 bases lying between them. This chain's CDR3 is CASSQRGIPRRDTQYF. In DNA form, the CDR3 reads TGTGCCAGCAGCCAAAGGGGGATCCCGCGGAGGGATACGCAGTATTTT.

This clonotype showed up just a few times. The rearrangement links TRBV7-9 to TRBJ2-5; 9 bases match TRBD1. After removal of 6 bases from V and 4 bases from J, the junction contained 9 bases not matched to a gene. Germline CDR1 reads SEHNR; CDR2 reads FQNEAQ (reference sequence). The CDR3 is 15 amino acids. The CDR3 loop reads CASSLPYRGRETQYF. As DNA, the CDR3 is TGTGCCAGCAGTTTACCTTACAGGGGGCGAGAGACCCAGTACTTC.